This is a list of T cell receptor beta chains from one sample in a study of spatial heterogeneity in lung cancer. TCRdb re-called the 5' RACE reads through MiXCR, storing one row per CDR3 protein. The sample shows around 100,000 distinct CDR3 sequences, 4.4% of them seen only once. The specimen comprised lung tumor tissue, sampled at surgery. The receptors stem from a male donor with early-stage non-small cell lung cancer. Both conserved end residues are part of each CDR3. The D gene is left open where the match is weak. Clone size is stated in some rows and not others, as once, few, many or a class when expanded.

cdr3_aa: CASALMETQYF
cdr3_nt: TGTGCCAGCGCTTTAATGGAGACCCAGTACTTC
v_call: TRBV2
d_call: -
cdr3_length: 11
clone_size: many
j_call: TRBJ2-5

cdr3_aa: CSALRTSGQPQHF
cdr3_nt: TGCAGCGCTCTAAGGACTTCGGGTCAGCCCCAGCATTTT
v_call: TRBV20-1
d_call: -
cdr3_length: 13
clone_size: few
j_call: TRBJ1-5

cdr3_aa: CASSQGSGLEAFF
cdr3_nt: TGTGCCAGCAGCCAAGGGAGTGGACTTGAAGCTTTCTTT
v_call: TRBV14
d_call: -
cdr3_length: 13
clone_size: -
j_call: TRBJ1-1

cdr3_aa: CASSQPAGGNNEQFF
cdr3_nt: TGTGCCAGCAGCCAACCAGCGGGAGGTAACAATGAGCAGTTCTTC
v_call: TRBV3-1
d_call: TRBD2
cdr3_length: 15
clone_size: many
j_call: TRBJ2-1

cdr3_aa: CASSQVFSGNTIYF
cdr3_nt: TGCGCCAGCAGCCAAGTATTCTCTGGAAACACCATATATTTT
v_call: TRBV4-1
d_call: -
cdr3_length: 14
clone_size: few
j_call: TRBJ1-3

cdr3_aa: CSASLDLYFQADFGQNTEAFF
cdr3_nt: TGCAGTGCTAGCTTAGACCTTTACTTCCAAGCGGATTTCGGACAGAACACTGAAGCTTTCTTT
v_call: TRBV20-1
d_call: -
cdr3_length: 21
clone_size: many
j_call: TRBJ1-1

cdr3_aa: CASNRYLMETQYF
cdr3_nt: TGTGCCAGCAACCGATACCTTATGGAGACCCAGTACTTC
v_call: TRBV5-6
d_call: -
cdr3_length: 13
clone_size: -
j_call: TRBJ2-5

cdr3_aa: CASRPDRGEAFF
cdr3_nt: TGTGCCAGCAGGCCCGACAGGGGAGAGGCTTTCTTT
v_call: TRBV2
d_call: TRBD1
cdr3_length: 12
clone_size: many
j_call: TRBJ1-1

cdr3_aa: CATSDSVNEDEQYF
cdr3_nt: TGTGCCACCAGTGATTCAGTAAATGAGGACGAGCAGTACTTC
v_call: TRBV24-1
d_call: -
cdr3_length: 14
clone_size: -
j_call: TRBJ2-7

cdr3_aa: CASNQGSYQPQHF
cdr3_nt: TGTGCCAGCAACCAGGGGAGCTATCAGCCCCAGCATTTT
v_call: TRBV6-2/TRBV6-3
d_call: -
cdr3_length: 13
clone_size: few
j_call: TRBJ1-5

cdr3_aa: CASSSITNTEAFF
cdr3_nt: TGCGCCAGCAGCTCGATTACGAACACTGAAGCTTTCTTT
v_call: TRBV5-1
d_call: -
cdr3_length: 13
clone_size: many
j_call: TRBJ1-1

cdr3_aa: CASSPPGPNTIYF
cdr3_nt: TGTGCCAGCTCACCACCGGGGCCAAACACCATATATTTT
v_call: TRBV18
d_call: -
cdr3_length: 13
clone_size: many
j_call: TRBJ1-3

cdr3_aa: CASSGQFDNSPLHF
cdr3_nt: TGTGCCAGCAGTGGACAGTTCGATAATTCACCCCTCCACTTT
v_call: TRBV6-6
d_call: -
cdr3_length: 14
clone_size: few
j_call: TRBJ1-6

cdr3_aa: CASSLTVDRDGEQYF
cdr3_nt: TGTGCCAGCAGCCTAACAGTGGACAGGGACGGGGAGCAGTACTTC
v_call: TRBV12-3/TRBV12-4
d_call: TRBD1
cdr3_length: 15
clone_size: few
j_call: TRBJ2-7

cdr3_aa: CASRSHSGMGRDQPQHF
cdr3_nt: TGTGCCAGCAGATCACACTCAGGGATGGGGAGGGATCAGCCCCAGCATTTT
v_call: TRBV6-2/TRBV6-3
d_call: -
cdr3_length: 17
clone_size: many
j_call: TRBJ1-5

cdr3_aa: CAWRVAGDNQPQHF
cdr3_nt: TGTGCCTGGAGGGTTGCAGGGGACAATCAGCCCCAGCATTTT
v_call: TRBV30
d_call: -
cdr3_length: 14
clone_size: -
j_call: TRBJ1-5

cdr3_aa: CASSLEGAEKLFF
cdr3_nt: TGTGCCAGCAGCCTAGAGGGCGCGGAAAAACTGTTTTTT
v_call: TRBV7-2
d_call: -
cdr3_length: 13
clone_size: many
j_call: TRBJ1-4

cdr3_aa: CASSLGMNTEAFF
cdr3_nt: TGCGCCAGCAGCTTGGGAATGAACACTGAAGCTTTCTTT
v_call: TRBV5-1
d_call: -
cdr3_length: 13
clone_size: few
j_call: TRBJ1-1

cdr3_aa: CASRATGANTGELFF
cdr3_nt: TGCGCCAGCCGAGCGACAGGCGCGAACACCGGGGAGCTGTTTTTT
v_call: TRBV5-1
d_call: -
cdr3_length: 15
clone_size: many
j_call: TRBJ2-2

cdr3_aa: CSARDPRTVSLGGYTF
cdr3_nt: TGCAGTGCTAGGGACCCCCGAACTGTGTCTTTGGGGGGCTACACCTTC
v_call: TRBV20-1
d_call: -
cdr3_length: 16
clone_size: many
j_call: TRBJ1-2

cdr3_aa: CASSQTSGRARQNIQYF
cdr3_nt: TGTGCCAGCAGTCAGACTAGCGGGAGGGCCAGGCAAAACATTCAGTACTTC
v_call: TRBV6-6
d_call: TRBD2
cdr3_length: 17
clone_size: few
j_call: TRBJ2-4

cdr3_aa: CSARPFPRSSYNEQFF
cdr3_nt: TGCAGTGCTAGACCTTTCCCTAGGAGCTCCTACAATGAGCAGTTCTTC
v_call: TRBV20-1
d_call: -
cdr3_length: 16
clone_size: many
j_call: TRBJ2-1

cdr3_aa: CASSLAPGLAGGYEQYF
cdr3_nt: TGTGCCAGCAGCTTGGCCCCAGGGCTAGCGGGAGGTTACGAGCAGTACTTC
v_call: TRBV7-6
d_call: TRBD2
cdr3_length: 17
clone_size: many
j_call: TRBJ2-7

cdr3_aa: CASSLSSENEQFF
cdr3_nt: TGTGCCAGCAGCTTGTCTAGCGAGAATGAGCAGTTCTTC
v_call: TRBV11-3
d_call: -
cdr3_length: 13
clone_size: few
j_call: TRBJ2-1

cdr3_aa: CASSLHGSTDTQYF
cdr3_nt: TGTGCCAGCAGTTTGCACGGAAGCACAGATACGCAGTATTTT
v_call: TRBV28
d_call: -
cdr3_length: 14
clone_size: many
j_call: TRBJ2-3

cdr3_aa: CSARDGIAGVNEQFF
cdr3_nt: TGCAGTGCTAGAGATGGAATAGCGGGAGTAAATGAGCAGTTCTTC
v_call: TRBV20-1
d_call: TRBD2
cdr3_length: 15
clone_size: many
j_call: TRBJ2-1

cdr3_aa: CASSSPALQSGANVLTF
cdr3_nt: TGTGCCAGCAGCTCCCCTGCCCTACAATCTGGGGCCAACGTCCTGACTTTC
v_call: TRBV7-9
d_call: -
cdr3_length: 17
clone_size: -
j_call: TRBJ2-6

cdr3_aa: CASSVQPGQEAYEQYF
cdr3_nt: TGCGCCAGCAGCGTCCAACCGGGGCAGGAAGCCTACGAGCAGTACTTC
v_call: TRBV4-1
d_call: -
cdr3_length: 16
clone_size: many
j_call: TRBJ2-7

cdr3_aa: CASRLAGVVYEQFF
cdr3_nt: TGTGCCAGCCGACTAGCGGGAGTAGTATACGAGCAGTTCTTC
v_call: TRBV12-3/TRBV12-4
d_call: TRBD2
cdr3_length: 14
clone_size: many
j_call: TRBJ2-1

cdr3_aa: CSATDRQGEKLFF
cdr3_nt: TGCAGTGCGACGGACAGGCAGGGTGAAAAACTGTTTTTT
v_call: TRBV20-1
d_call: TRBD1
cdr3_length: 13
clone_size: many
j_call: TRBJ1-4

cdr3_aa: CASSYSGGLGELFF
cdr3_nt: TGTGCCAGCAGTTACTCAGGGGGACTCGGGGAGCTGTTTTTT
v_call: TRBV6-5
d_call: -
cdr3_length: 14
clone_size: -
j_call: TRBJ2-2

cdr3_aa: CASSVEWLAGETQYF
cdr3_nt: TGTGCCAGCAGCGTAGAGTGGCTAGCGGGAGAGACCCAGTACTTC
v_call: TRBV9
d_call: TRBD2
cdr3_length: 15
clone_size: many
j_call: TRBJ2-5

cdr3_aa: CASSLIPGKNTGELFF
cdr3_nt: TGCGCCAGCAGCTTGATCCCGGGAAAGAACACCGGGGAGCTGTTTTTT
v_call: TRBV5-1
d_call: -
cdr3_length: 16
clone_size: few
j_call: TRBJ2-2

cdr3_aa: CSAQRESNHNEQFF
cdr3_nt: TGCAGTGCTCAGCGGGAGTCAAATCACAATGAGCAGTTCTTC
v_call: TRBV20-1
d_call: TRBD2
cdr3_length: 14
clone_size: many
j_call: TRBJ2-1

cdr3_aa: CASPSPLHF
cdr3_nt: TGTGCCAGCCCCTCACCCCTCCACTTT
v_call: TRBV11-3
d_call: -
cdr3_length: 9
clone_size: -
j_call: TRBJ1-6

cdr3_aa: CASSPLAGEAETQYF
cdr3_nt: TGTGCCAGCAGCCCGCTAGCGGGAGAGGCAGAGACCCAGTACTTC
v_call: TRBV4-2
d_call: TRBD2
cdr3_length: 15
clone_size: many
j_call: TRBJ2-5

cdr3_aa: CASSPVGRAGELFF
cdr3_nt: TGCGCCAGCAGCCCTGTCGGGCGGGCCGGGGAGCTGTTTTTT
v_call: TRBV5-1
d_call: -
cdr3_length: 14
clone_size: -
j_call: TRBJ2-2

cdr3_aa: CASSRPAGGTDTQYF
cdr3_nt: TGTGCCAGCAGCCGCCCAGCGGGAGGCACAGATACGCAGTATTTT
v_call: TRBV28
d_call: TRBD2
cdr3_length: 15
clone_size: few
j_call: TRBJ2-3

cdr3_aa: CASSYSEAEAFF
cdr3_nt: TGTGCCAGCAGTTACAGTGAGGCTGAAGCTTTCTTT
v_call: TRBV6-6
d_call: -
cdr3_length: 12
clone_size: many
j_call: TRBJ1-1

cdr3_aa: CSVIIPYEQYF
cdr3_nt: TGCAGCGTGATAATACCCTACGAGCAGTACTTC
v_call: TRBV29-1
d_call: -
cdr3_length: 11
clone_size: many
j_call: TRBJ2-7

cdr3_aa: CASSLFSGEETQYF
cdr3_nt: TGTGCCAGCAGTTTATTTTCCGGGGAAGAGACCCAGTACTTC
v_call: TRBV12-3/TRBV12-4
d_call: -
cdr3_length: 14
clone_size: many
j_call: TRBJ2-5

cdr3_aa: CASSRLANRYEQYF
cdr3_nt: TGTGCCAGCAGCCGACTAGCAAACCGCTACGAGCAGTACTTC
v_call: TRBV28
d_call: TRBD2
cdr3_length: 14
clone_size: many
j_call: TRBJ2-7

cdr3_aa: CASSGVGSRDTQYF
cdr3_nt: TGTGCCAGCAGTGGCGTAGGTAGTAGGGATACGCAGTATTTT
v_call: TRBV6-5
d_call: -
cdr3_length: 14
clone_size: many
j_call: TRBJ2-3

cdr3_aa: CATRTRQQETQYF
cdr3_nt: TGTGCCACCAGGACTAGGCAGCAAGAGACCCAGTACTTC
v_call: TRBV10-3
d_call: TRBD2
cdr3_length: 13
clone_size: many
j_call: TRBJ2-5

cdr3_aa: CSAREDRNTEAFF
cdr3_nt: TGCAGTGCTAGAGAAGACAGGAACACTGAAGCTTTCTTT
v_call: TRBV20-1
d_call: -
cdr3_length: 13
clone_size: many
j_call: TRBJ1-1

cdr3_aa: CASSMTSGETQYF
cdr3_nt: TGTGCCAGTAGTATGACGTCGGGAGAGACCCAGTACTTC
v_call: TRBV19
d_call: -
cdr3_length: 13
clone_size: -
j_call: TRBJ2-5

cdr3_aa: CASSPNPAFGTDTQYF
cdr3_nt: TGTGCCAGCTCACCAAATCCAGCGTTCGGCACAGATACGCAGTATTTT
v_call: TRBV18
d_call: -
cdr3_length: 16
clone_size: few
j_call: TRBJ2-3

cdr3_aa: CASSTRTGERLGYTF
cdr3_nt: TGTGCCAGCAGTACCCGGACAGGGGAAAGGTTGGGCTACACCTTC
v_call: TRBV6-5
d_call: TRBD1
cdr3_length: 15
clone_size: -
j_call: TRBJ1-2

cdr3_aa: CASSFGYEQYF
cdr3_nt: TGTGCCAGCAGTTTCGGGTACGAGCAGTACTTC
v_call: TRBV28
d_call: -
cdr3_length: 11
clone_size: many
j_call: TRBJ2-7

cdr3_aa: CATSSRDRGYNSPLHF
cdr3_nt: TGTGCCACCAGCTCCCGGGACAGGGGGTATAATTCACCCCTCCACTTT
v_call: TRBV15
d_call: TRBD1
cdr3_length: 16
clone_size: many
j_call: TRBJ1-6

cdr3_aa: CSVGDETQYF
cdr3_nt: TGCAGCGTTGGGGACGAGACCCAGTACTTC
v_call: TRBV29-1
d_call: -
cdr3_length: 10
clone_size: many
j_call: TRBJ2-5

cdr3_aa: CASSPKQGTDTQYF
cdr3_nt: TGTGCCAGCTCACCCAAGCAGGGCACAGATACGCAGTATTTT
v_call: TRBV18
d_call: -
cdr3_length: 14
clone_size: many
j_call: TRBJ2-3

cdr3_aa: CASSHRSGNTEAFF
cdr3_nt: TGTGCCAGCAGCCACAGGTCGGGTAACACTGAAGCTTTCTTT
v_call: TRBV14
d_call: -
cdr3_length: 14
clone_size: many
j_call: TRBJ1-1

cdr3_aa: CASSLGDFHSYEQYF
cdr3_nt: TGTGCCAGCAGCTTAGGGGACTTTCATTCCTACGAGCAGTACTTC
v_call: TRBV7-8
d_call: -
cdr3_length: 15
clone_size: medium-sized
j_call: TRBJ2-7

cdr3_aa: CASRIDRGTGELFF
cdr3_nt: TGTGCCAGCCGTATAGACAGGGGCACCGGGGAGCTGTTTTTT
v_call: TRBV19
d_call: TRBD1
cdr3_length: 14
clone_size: few
j_call: TRBJ2-2

cdr3_aa: CASSTDMNNQPQHF
cdr3_nt: TGTGCCAGCAGTACGGATATGAACAATCAGCCCCAGCATTTT
v_call: TRBV28
d_call: -
cdr3_length: 14
clone_size: many
j_call: TRBJ1-5

cdr3_aa: CASSEWRTSGSYEQFF
cdr3_nt: TGTGCCAGCAGTGAATGGAGGACTAGCGGGAGTTATGAGCAGTTCTTC
v_call: TRBV6-1
d_call: TRBD2
cdr3_length: 16
clone_size: few
j_call: TRBJ2-1

cdr3_aa: CSVPGTGTEETQYF
cdr3_nt: TGCAGCGTTCCCGGGACAGGGACTGAGGAGACCCAGTACTTC
v_call: TRBV29-1
d_call: TRBD1
cdr3_length: 14
clone_size: few
j_call: TRBJ2-5

cdr3_aa: CATSRNRGNEQFF
cdr3_nt: TGTGCCACCAGCCGCAACAGGGGCAATGAGCAGTTCTTC
v_call: TRBV24-1
d_call: TRBD1
cdr3_length: 13
clone_size: many
j_call: TRBJ2-1